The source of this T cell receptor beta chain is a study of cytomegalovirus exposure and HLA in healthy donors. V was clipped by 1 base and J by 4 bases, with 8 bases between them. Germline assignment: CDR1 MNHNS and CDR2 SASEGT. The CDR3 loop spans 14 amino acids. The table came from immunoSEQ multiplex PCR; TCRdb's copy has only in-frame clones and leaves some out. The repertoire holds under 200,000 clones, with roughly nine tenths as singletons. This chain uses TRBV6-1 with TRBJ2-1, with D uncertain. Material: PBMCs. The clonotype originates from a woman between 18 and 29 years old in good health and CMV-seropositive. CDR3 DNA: TGTGCCAGCAGTGAAGGGAACGGGTACAATGAGCAGTTCTTC. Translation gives CASSEGNGYNEQFF.